The 6 T cell receptor beta chains below come from one sample, sequenced in a study of blood T cell repertoires in COVID-19. The table came from immunoSEQ multiplex PCR; TCRdb's copy has only in-frame clones and leaves some out. The repertoire holds some 91,000 clones, with approximately 82% as singletons. What was sequenced was peripheral blood. Receptors originate from a human donor in a cohort sampled during active COVID-19.

The CDR3 DNA is TGTGCCACCAGTTACCGAGACTCCTACAATGAGCAGTTCTTC. Translation: CATSYRDSYNEQFF. The J gene is TRBJ2-1, the V gene TRBV24-1; D remains unclear. Germline loops: CDR1 KGHDR, CDR2 SFDVKD. V gave up 6 bases and J gave up 0 bases, with 8 bases separating them. CDR3 length: 14 amino acids.

The chain uses TRBV7-2 and TRBJ2-7; perhaps TRBD2 as D (6 bases). The CDR3 is 16 amino acids. V was pared by 1 base and J by 6 bases, with 19 bases between. CDR1 is SGHTA and CDR2 is FQGNSA in the germline V gene. For the CDR3, the DNA is TGTGCCAGCAGCTTAGAGGGGACTCGGGCGGGGATCGAGCAGTACTTC. Translation: CASSLEGTRAGIEQYF.

J is TRBJ1-1 and V is TRBV19, with D tentatively TRBD1 (6 bases). The germline V gene has CDR1 LNHDA and CDR2 SQIVND (reference sequence). Trimming stripped 3 bases from V and 0 bases from J, with 11 bases between. The CDR3 sequence is 15 residues long. CDR3 nucleotide sequence: TGTGCCAGTAGTATGGGGGCCAGGTTGAACACTGAAGCTTTCTTT. As protein: CASSMGARLNTEAFF. Using reference TRBV19 and TRBJ1-1 for the parts outside the CDR3, the full variable domain is DGGITQSPKYLFRKEGQNVTLSCEQNLNHDAMYWYRQDPGQGLRLIYYSQIVNDFQKGDIAEGYSVSREKKESFPLTVTSAQKNPTAFYLCASSMGARLNTEAFFGQGTRLTVV.

This chain links TRBV9 with TRBJ1-1; the D is unclear. The CDR3 runs to 14 residues. CDR1 SGDLS and CDR2 YYNGEE come from the germline V gene. V lost 0 bases to trimming and J lost 1 base, with 7 bases between them. CDR3 protein: CASSVVSGNTEAFF. In DNA form, the CDR3 reads TGTGCCAGCAGCGTAGTTTCGGGGAACACTGAAGCTTTCTTT.

In its sample, this clone was seen once. The V call is TRBV11-1, the J call TRBJ2-7; D remains ambiguous. The CDR3 extends over 13 amino acids. V lost 1 base and J lost 11, with 15 bases in between. CDR1 SGHAT and CDR2 FQDESV come from the germline V gene (reference sequence). Here the CDR3 DNA reads TGTGCCAGCAGCTTAGAAGGCGGATCCGTGGAGTACTTC. The encoded protein is CASSLEGGSVEYF.

The chain couples TRBV9 to TRBJ2-1; 13 bases map to TRBD2. After removal of 1 base from V and 0 bases from J, the junction contained 4 bases not matched to a gene. The CDR3 sequence is 18 residues long. Germline CDR1 and CDR2: SGDLS and YYNGEE. The CDR3 reads CASSVRTSGRSSYNEQFF. Here the CDR3 DNA reads TGTGCCAGCAGCGTACGGACTAGCGGGAGAAGCTCCTACAATGAGCAGTTCTTC.